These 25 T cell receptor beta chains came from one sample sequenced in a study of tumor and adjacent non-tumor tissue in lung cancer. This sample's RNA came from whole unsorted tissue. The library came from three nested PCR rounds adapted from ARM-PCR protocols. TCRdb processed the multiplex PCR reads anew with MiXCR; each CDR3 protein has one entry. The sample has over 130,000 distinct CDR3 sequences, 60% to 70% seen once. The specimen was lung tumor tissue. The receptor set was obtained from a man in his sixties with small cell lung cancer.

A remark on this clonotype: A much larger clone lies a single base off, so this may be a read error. CDR3 sequence (DNA): TGTGCCAGCAGCTTTCGGGGGGGCGGCTACACCTTC. Translation: CASSFRGGGYTF. V gene TRBV5-6 combines with J gene TRBJ1-2; tentative D call: TRBD1 (6 bases). Germline CDR1 is SGHDT and CDR2 is YYEEEE. V shed 2 bases and J shed 8 bases, with 10 bases lying between them. This CDR3 contains 12 residues.

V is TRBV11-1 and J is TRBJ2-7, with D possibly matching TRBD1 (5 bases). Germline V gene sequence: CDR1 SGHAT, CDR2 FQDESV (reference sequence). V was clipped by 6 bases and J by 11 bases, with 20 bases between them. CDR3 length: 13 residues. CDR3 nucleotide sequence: TGTGCCAGCAGGGAACGTAAAAGGGGAAAGAAGTACTTC. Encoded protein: CASRERKRGKKYF.

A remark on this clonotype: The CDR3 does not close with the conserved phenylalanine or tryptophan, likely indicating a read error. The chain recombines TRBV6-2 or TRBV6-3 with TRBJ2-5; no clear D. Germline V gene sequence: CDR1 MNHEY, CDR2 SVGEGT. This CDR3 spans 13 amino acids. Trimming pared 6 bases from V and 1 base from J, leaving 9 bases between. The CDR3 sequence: CASSDAAQETQYY. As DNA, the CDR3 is TGTGCCAGCAGCGACGCAGCCCAAGAGACCCAGTACTAC.

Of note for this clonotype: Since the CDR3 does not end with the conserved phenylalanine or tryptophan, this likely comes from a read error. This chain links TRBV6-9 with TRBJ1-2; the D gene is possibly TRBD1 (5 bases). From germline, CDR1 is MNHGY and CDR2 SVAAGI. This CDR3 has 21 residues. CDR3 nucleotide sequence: TGTACCAGCATGGTACCGGGACGGCAAATCCAATCGGTTCAGAATAACTATGGCTACACCTTG. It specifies CTSMVPGRQIQSVQNNYGYTL.

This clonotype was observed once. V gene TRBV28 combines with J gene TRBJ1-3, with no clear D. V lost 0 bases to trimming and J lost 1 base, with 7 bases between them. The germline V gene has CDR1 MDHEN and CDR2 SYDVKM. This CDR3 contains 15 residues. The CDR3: CASSLWADSGNTIYF. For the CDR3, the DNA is TGTGCCAGCAGTTTATGGGCCGATTCTGGAAACACCATATATTTT.

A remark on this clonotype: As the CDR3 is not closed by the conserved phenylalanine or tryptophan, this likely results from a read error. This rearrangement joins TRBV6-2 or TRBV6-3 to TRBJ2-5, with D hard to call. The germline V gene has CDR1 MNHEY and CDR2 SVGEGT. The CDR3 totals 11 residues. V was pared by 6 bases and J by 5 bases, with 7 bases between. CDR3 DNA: TGTGCCAGCAGACTCGGGGAGACCCAGTACATC. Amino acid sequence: CASRLGETQYI.

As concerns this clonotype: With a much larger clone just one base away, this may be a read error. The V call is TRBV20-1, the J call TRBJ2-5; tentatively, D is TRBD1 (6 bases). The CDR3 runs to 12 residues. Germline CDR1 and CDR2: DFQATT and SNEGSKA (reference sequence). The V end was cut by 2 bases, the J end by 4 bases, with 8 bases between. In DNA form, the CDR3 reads TGCAGTGCTAGAAGGACAGCAGAGACCCAGTACTTC. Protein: CSARRTAETQYF.

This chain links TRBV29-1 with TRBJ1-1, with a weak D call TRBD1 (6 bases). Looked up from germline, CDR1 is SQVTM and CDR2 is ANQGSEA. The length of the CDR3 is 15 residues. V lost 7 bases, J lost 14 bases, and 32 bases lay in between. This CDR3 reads CSAKGGWGMNTESFF. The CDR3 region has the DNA TGCAGCGCCAAGGGGGGCTGGGGCATGAACACTGAATCGTTCTTT.

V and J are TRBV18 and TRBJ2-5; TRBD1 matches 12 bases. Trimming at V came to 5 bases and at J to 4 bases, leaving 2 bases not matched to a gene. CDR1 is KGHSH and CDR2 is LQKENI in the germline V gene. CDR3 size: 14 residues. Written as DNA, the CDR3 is TGTGCCAGCTCAAAGGGACAGGGGGCAGAGACCCAGTACTTC. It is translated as CASSKGQGAETQYF.

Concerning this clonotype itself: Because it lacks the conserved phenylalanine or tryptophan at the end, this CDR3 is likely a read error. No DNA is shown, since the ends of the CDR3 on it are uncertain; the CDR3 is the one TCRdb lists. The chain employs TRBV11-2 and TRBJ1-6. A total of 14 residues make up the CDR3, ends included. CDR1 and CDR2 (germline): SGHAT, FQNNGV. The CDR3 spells CTSSIPQSNSPVHS.

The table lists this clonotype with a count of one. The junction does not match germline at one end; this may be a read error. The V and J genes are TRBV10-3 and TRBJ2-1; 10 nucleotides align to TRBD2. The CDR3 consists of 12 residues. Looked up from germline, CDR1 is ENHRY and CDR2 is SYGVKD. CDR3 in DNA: TGTGCCATCAGTACTAGCGGGAATGATCAGTTCTTC. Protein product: CAISTSGNDQFF.

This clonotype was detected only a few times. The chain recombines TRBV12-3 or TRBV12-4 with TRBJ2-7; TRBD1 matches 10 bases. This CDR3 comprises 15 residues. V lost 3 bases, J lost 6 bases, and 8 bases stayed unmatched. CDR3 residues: CASSFYGDRGGEQYV. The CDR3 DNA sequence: TGTGCCAGCAGTTTTTACGGGGACAGGGGAGGCGAGCAGTACGTC.

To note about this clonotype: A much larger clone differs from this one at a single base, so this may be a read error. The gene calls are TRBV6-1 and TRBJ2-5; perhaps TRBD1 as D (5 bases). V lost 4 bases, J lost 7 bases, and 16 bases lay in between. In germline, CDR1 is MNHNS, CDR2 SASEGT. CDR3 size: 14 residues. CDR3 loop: CASSGAPEGVTQYF. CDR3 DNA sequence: TGTGCCAGCAGTGGAGCTCCGGAAGGGGTGACCCAGTACTTC.

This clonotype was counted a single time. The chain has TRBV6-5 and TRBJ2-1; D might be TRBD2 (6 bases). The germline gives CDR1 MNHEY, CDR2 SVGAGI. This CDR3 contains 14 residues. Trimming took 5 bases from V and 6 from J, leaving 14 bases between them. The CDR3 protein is CASSPWTTLNEQFF. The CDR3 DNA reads TGTGCCAGCAGTCCCTGGACTACCCTCAATGAGCAGTTCTTC.

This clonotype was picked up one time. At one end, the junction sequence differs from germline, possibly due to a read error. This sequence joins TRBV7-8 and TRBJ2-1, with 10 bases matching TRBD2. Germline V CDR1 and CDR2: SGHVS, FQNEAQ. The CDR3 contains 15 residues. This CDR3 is CASNLAGGQRNEQFF. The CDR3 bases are TGTGCCAGCAACTTAGCGGGGGGTCAGCGCAATGAGCAGTTCTTC.

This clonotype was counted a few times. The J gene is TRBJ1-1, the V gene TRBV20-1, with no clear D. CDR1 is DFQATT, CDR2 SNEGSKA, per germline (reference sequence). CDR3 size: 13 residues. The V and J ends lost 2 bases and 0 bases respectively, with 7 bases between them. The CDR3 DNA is TGCAGTGCTAGACTTAACATGAACACTGAAGCTTTCTTT. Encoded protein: CSARLNMNTEAFF.

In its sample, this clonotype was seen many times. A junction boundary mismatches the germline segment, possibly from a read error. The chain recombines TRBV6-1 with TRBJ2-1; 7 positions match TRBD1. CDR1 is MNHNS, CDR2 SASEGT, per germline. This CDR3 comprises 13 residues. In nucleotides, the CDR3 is TGTGCCAGCACCATCACCGATTCGGGACAGTACCTCTTC. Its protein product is CASTITDSGQYLF.

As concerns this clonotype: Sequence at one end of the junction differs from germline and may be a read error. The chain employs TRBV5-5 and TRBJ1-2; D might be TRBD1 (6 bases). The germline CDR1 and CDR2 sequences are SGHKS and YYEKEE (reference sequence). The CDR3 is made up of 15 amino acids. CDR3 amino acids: CASSLGGITNYDYTF. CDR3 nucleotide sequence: TGTGCCAGCAGCTTAGGGGGAATTACGAACTATGACTACACCTTC. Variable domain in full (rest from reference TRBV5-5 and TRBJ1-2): DAGVTQSPTHLIKTRGQQVTLRCSPISGHKSVSWYQQVLGQGPQFIFQYYEKEERGRGNFPDRFSARQFPNYSSELNVNALLLGDSALYLCASSLGGITNYDYTFGSGTRLTVV.

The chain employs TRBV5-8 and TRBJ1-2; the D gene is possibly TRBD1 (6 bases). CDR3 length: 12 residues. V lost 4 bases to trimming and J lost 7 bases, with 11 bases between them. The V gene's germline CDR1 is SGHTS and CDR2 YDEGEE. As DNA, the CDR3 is TGTGCCAGCAGCCACACGACAGGTGGCTACACCTTC. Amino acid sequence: CASSHTTGGYTF.

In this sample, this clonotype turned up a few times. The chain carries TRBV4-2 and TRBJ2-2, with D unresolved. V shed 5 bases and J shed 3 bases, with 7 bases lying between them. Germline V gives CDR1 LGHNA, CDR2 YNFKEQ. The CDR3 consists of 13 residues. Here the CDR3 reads CASSGADTGELFF. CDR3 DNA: TGTGCCAGCAGCGGTGCAGACACCGGGGAGCTGTTTTTT.

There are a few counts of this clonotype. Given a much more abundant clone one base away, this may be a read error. In DNA form, the CDR3 reads TGTGCCAGCAGTTATTTTGCCGGGACGTCGTATGTAGAGACCCAGTACTTC. Translated: CASSYFAGTSYVETQYF. The chain uses TRBV5-6 and TRBJ2-5; D possibly matches TRBD1 or TRBD2 (5 bases each). Germline V lookup: CDR1 SGHDT, CDR2 YYEEEE. The CDR3 is 17 amino acids. The V gene lost 5 bases and the J gene lost 4 bases, with 24 bases spanning the gap.

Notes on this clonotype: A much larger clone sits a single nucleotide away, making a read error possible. This chain's CDR3 is CSTRSGSQQFF. CDR3 DNA sequence: TGCAGTACTAGATCCGGAAGCCAGCAGTTCTTC. The chain is built from TRBV20-1 and TRBJ2-1; perhaps TRBD2 as D (5 bases). Germline loops: CDR1 DFQATT, CDR2 SNEGSKA (reference sequence). This CDR3 has 11 amino acids.

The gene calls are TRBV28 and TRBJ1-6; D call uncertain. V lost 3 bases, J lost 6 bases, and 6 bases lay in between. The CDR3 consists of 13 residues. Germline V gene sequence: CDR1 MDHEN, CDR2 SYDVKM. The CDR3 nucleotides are TGTGCCAGCAGTTTCGAACGTAATTCACCCCTCCACTTT. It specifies CASSFERNSPLHF.

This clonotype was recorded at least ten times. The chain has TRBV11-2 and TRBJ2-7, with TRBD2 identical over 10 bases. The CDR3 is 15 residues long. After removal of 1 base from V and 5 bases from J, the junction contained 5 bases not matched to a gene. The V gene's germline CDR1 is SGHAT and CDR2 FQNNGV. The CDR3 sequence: CASSLGSSGSHEQYV. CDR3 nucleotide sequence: TGTGCCAGCAGCTTAGGATCTAGCGGGAGCCACGAGCAGTACGTC.

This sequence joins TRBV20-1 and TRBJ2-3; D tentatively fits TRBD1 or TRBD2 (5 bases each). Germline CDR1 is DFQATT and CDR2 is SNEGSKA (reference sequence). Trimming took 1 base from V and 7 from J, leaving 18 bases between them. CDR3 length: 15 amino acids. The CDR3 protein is CSARGGRPGTYTQYF. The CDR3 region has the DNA TGCAGTGCTAGAGGGGGACGCCCGGGGACGTATACGCAGTATTTT.